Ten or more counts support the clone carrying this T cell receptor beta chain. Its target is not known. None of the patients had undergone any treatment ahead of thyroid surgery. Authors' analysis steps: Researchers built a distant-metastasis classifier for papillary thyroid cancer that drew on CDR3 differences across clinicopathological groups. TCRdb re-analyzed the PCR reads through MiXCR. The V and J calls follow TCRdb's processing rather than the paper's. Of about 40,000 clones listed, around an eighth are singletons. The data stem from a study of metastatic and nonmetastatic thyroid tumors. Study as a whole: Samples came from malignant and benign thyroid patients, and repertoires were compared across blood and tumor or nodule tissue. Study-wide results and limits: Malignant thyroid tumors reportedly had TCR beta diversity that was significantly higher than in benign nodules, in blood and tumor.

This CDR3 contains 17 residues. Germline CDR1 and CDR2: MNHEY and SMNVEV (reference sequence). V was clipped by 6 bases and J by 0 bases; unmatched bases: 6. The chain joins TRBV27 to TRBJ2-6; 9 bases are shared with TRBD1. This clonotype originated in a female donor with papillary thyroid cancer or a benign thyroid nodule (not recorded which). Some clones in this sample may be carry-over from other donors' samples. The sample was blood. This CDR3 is CASRPGQGLSGANVLTF. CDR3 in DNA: TGTGCCAGCAGACCGGGACAGGGCCTCTCTGGGGCCAACGTCCTGACTTTC. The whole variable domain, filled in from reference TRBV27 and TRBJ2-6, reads EAQVTQNPRYLITVTGKKLTVTCSQNMNHEYMSWYRQDPGLGLRQIYYSMNVEVTDKGDVPEGYKVSRKEKRNFPLILESPSPNQTSLYFCASRPGQGLSGANVLTFGAGSRLTVL.